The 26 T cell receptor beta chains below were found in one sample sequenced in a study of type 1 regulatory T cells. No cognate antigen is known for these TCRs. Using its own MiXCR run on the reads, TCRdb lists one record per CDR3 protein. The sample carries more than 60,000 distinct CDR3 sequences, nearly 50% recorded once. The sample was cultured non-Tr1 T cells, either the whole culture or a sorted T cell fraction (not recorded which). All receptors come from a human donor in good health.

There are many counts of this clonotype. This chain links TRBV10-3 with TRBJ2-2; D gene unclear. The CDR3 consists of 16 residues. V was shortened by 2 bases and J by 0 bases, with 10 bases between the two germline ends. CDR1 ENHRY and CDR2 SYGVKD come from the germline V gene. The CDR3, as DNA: TGTGCCATCAGTGAGAGGGTCTCATCGAACACCGGGGAGCTGTTTTTT. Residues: CAISERVSSNTGELFF.

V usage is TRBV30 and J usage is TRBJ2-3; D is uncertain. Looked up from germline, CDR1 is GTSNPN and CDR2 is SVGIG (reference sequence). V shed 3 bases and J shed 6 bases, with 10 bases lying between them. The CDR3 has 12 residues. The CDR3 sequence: CAWSEGMDTQYF. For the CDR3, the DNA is TGTGCCTGGAGCGAAGGGATGGATACGCAGTATTTT. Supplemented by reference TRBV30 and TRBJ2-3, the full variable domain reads SQTIHQWPATLVQPVGSPLSLECTVEGTSNPNLYWYRQAAGRGLQLLFYSVGIGQISSEVPQNLSASRPQDRQFILSSKKLLLSDSGFYLCAWSEGMDTQYFGPGTRLTVL.

The CDR3 DNA is TGTGCCAGCAGCTTAGCGCTACGAGGTAGCACCATATATTTT. This translates into CASSLALRGSTIYF. The V call is TRBV7-9, the J call TRBJ1-3; D gene unclear. This CDR3 is built from 14 residues. Trimming took off 0 bases at V and 9 bases at J, with 12 bases between the two ends. Germline V gene lookup returns CDR1 SEHNR and CDR2 FQNEAQ (reference sequence).

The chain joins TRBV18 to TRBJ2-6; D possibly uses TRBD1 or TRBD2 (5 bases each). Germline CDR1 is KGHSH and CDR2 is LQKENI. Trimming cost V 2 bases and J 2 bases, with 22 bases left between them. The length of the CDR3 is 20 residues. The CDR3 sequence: CASSPIYPGTRGTGANVLTF. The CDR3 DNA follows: TGTGCCAGCTCACCAATTTATCCGGGGACCCGAGGGACTGGGGCCAACGTCCTGACTTTC.

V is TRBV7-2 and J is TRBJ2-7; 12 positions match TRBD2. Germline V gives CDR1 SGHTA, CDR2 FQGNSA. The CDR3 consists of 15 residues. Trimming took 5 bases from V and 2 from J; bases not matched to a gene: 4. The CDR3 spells CASSPLAGGAYEQYF. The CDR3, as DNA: TGTGCCAGCAGCCCACTAGCGGGGGGCGCCTACGAGCAGTACTTC.

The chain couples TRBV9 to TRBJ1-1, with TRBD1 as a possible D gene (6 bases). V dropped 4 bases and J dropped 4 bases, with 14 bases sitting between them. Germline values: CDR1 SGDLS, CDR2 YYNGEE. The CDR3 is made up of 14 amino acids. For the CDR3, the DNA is TGTGCCAGCAGCACTTACAGGGCGGGCACTGAAGCTTTCTTT. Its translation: CASSTYRAGTEAFF.

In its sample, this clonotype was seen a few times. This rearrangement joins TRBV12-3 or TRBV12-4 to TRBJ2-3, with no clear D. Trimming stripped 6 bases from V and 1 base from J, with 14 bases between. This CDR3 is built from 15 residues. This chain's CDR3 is CASSLDRTGTDTQYF. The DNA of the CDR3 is TGTGCCAGCAGCCTCGATCGGACCGGCACAGATACGCAGTATTTT.

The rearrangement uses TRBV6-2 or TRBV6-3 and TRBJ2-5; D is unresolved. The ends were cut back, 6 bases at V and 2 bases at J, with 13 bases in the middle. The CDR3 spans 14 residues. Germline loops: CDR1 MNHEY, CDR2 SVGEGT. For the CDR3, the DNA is TGTGCCAGCAGCCCGGCGGTTTGGCAAGAGACCCAGTACTTC. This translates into CASSPAVWQETQYF.

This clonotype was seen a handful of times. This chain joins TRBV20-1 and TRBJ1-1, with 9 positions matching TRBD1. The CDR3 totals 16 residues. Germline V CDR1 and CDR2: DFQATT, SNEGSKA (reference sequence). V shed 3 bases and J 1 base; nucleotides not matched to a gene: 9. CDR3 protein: CSASAGTGKRNTEAFF. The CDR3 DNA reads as TGCAGTGCTAGCGCCGGGACAGGGAAAAGGAACACTGAAGCTTTCTTT.

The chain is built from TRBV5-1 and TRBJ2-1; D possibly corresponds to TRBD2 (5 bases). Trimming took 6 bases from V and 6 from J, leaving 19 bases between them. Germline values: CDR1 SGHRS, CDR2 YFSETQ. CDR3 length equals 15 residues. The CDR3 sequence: CASTETRAGGNEQFF. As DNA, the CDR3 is TGCGCCAGCACCGAAACGAGGGCCGGAGGCAATGAGCAGTTCTTC. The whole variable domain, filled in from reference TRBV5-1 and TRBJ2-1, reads KAGVTQTPRYLIKTRGQQVTLSCSPISGHRSVSWYQQTPGQGLQFLFEYFSETQRNKGNFPGRFSGRQFSNSRSEMNVSTLELGDSALYLCASTETRAGGNEQFFGPGTRLTVL.

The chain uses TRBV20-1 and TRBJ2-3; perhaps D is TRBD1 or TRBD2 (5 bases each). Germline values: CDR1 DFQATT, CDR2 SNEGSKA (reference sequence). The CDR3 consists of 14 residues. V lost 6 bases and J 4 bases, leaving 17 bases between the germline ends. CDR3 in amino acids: CSAPRRRGADTQYF. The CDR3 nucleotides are TGCAGTGCCCCCCGAAGAAGGGGAGCAGATACGCAGTATTTT.

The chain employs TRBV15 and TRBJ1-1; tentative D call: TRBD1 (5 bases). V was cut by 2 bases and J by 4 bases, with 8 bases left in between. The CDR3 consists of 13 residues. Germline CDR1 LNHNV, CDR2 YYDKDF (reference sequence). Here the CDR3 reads CATSRRDGTEAFF. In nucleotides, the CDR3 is TGTGCCACCAGCAGACGGGACGGCACTGAAGCTTTCTTT.

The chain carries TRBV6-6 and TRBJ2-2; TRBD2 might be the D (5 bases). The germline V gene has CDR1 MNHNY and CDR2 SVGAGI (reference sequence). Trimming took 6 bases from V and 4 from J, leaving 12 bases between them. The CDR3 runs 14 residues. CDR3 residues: CASSPVAGTGELFF. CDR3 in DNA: TGTGCCAGCAGCCCCGTCGCGGGCACCGGGGAGCTGTTTTTT.

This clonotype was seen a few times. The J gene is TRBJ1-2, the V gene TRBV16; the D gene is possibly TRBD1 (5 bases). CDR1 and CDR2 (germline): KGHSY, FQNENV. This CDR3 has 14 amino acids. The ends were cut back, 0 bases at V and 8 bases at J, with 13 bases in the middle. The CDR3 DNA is TGTGCCAGCAGCCAATCCACAGTGGGACGAGGCTACACCTTC. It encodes CASSQSTVGRGYTF.

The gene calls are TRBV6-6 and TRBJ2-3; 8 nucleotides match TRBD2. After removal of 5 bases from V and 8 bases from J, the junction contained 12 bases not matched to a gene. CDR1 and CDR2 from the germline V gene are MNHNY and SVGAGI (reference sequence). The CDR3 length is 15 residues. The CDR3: CASSSGGGFISTQYF. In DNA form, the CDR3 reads TGTGCCAGCAGTAGCGGGGGAGGCTTTATATCTACGCAGTATTTT.

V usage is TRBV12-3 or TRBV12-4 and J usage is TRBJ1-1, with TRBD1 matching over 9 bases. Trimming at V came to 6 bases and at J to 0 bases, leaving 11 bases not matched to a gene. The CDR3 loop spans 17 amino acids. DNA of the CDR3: TGTGCCAGCAGCCGGGCGGACAGGGGTATCATGAACACTGAAGCTTTCTTT. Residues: CASSRADRGIMNTEAFF.

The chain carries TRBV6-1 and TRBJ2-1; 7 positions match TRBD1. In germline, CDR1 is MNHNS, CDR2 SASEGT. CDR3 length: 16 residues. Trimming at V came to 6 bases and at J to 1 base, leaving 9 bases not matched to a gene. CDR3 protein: CASRLRGIWSYNEQFF. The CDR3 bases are TGTGCCAGCAGGCTCAGGGGGATATGGTCCTACAATGAGCAGTTCTTC.

CDR3 residues: CASSQVLPGSGNTIYF. CDR3 nucleotides: TGCGCCAGCAGCCAAGTGCTCCCCGGCTCTGGAAACACCATATATTTT. The rearrangement uses TRBV4-1 and TRBJ1-3; D call uncertain. The V gene lost 1 base and the J gene lost 0 bases, with 10 bases spanning the gap. The CDR3 runs 16 residues. The germline CDR1 and CDR2 sequences are MGHRA and YSYEKL.

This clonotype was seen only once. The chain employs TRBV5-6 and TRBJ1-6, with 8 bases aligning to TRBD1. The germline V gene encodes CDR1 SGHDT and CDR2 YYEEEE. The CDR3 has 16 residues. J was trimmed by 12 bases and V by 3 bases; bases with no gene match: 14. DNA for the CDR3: TGTGCCAGCAGCTCCAACAGGGGGGATTACCTGGTACCCCTCCACTTT. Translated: CASSSNRGDYLVPLHF.

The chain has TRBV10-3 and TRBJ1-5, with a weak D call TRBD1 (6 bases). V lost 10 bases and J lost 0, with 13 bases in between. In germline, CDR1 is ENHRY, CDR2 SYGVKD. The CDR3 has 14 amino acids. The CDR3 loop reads CATRTGYSNQPQHF. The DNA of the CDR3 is TGTGCCACACGCACAGGGTATAGCAATCAGCCCCAGCATTTT.

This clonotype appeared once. CDR3: CASSLARGYNEQFF. For the CDR3, the DNA is TGTGCCAGCAGCTTAGCCAGAGGATACAATGAGCAGTTCTTC. The chain links TRBV11-3 to TRBJ2-1; no clear D gene. Per the germline V gene, CDR1 is SGHNT and CDR2 is YENEEA. The ends were cut back, 1 base at V and 4 bases at J, with 8 bases in the middle. The CDR3 covers 14 residues. Based on the CDR3 plus reference TRBV11-3 and TRBJ2-1, the full variable domain is EAGVVQSPRYKIIEKKQPVAFWCNPISGHNTLYWYLQNLGQGPELLIRYENEEAVDDSQLPKDRFSAERLKGVDSTLKIQPAELGDSAVYLCASSLARGYNEQFFGPGTRLTVL.

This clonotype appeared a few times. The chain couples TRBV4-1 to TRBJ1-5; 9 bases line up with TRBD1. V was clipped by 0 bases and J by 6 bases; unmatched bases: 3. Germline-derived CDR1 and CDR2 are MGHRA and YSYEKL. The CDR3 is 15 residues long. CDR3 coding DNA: TGCGCCAGCAGCCAAGACACAGGGGGCCCTCAGCCCCAGCATTTT. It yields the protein CASSQDTGGPQPQHF.

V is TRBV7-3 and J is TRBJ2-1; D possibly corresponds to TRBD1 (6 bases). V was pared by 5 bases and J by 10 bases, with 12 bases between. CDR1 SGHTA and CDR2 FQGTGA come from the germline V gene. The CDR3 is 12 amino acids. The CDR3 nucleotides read TGTGCCAGCAGCGGCAGGGGCGGGGAGCAGTTCTTC. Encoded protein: CASSGRGGEQFF.

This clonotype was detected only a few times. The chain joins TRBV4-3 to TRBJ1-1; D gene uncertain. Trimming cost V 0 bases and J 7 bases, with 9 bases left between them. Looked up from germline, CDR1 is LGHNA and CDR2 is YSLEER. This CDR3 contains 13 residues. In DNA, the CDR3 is TGCGCCAGCAGCCAAGATTGGGCGGATGAAGCTTTCTTT. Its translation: CASSQDWADEAFF.

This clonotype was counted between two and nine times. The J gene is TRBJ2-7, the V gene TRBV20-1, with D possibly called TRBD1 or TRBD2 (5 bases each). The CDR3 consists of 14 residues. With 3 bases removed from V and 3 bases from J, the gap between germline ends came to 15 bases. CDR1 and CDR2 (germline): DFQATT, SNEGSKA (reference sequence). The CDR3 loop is CSARGTGTNYEQYF. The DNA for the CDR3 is TGCAGTGCTAGGGGCACCGGGACGAACTACGAGCAGTACTTC.

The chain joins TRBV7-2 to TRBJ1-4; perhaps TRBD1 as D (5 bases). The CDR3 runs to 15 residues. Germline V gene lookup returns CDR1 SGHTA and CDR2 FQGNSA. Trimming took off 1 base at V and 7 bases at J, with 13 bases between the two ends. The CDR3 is CASSLGGDGSEKLFF. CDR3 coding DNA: TGTGCCAGCAGCTTAGGAGGGGACGGGAGTGAAAAACTGTTTTTT.